These 27 T cell receptor beta chains came from one sample sequenced in a study of molecular identifiers for immune sequencing clone quantification. TCRdb itself ran the PCR reads through MiXCR, one entry per CDR3 protein. The top ten hold around 4% of the sample, which has nearly 55,000 distinct CDR3 sequences, 36% seen once. The specimen was naive CD8+ T cells from blood, with Jurkat cell RNA spiked in. Indicated subset: FACS-sorted CD8+CD4-CCR7+CD45RA+ naive T cells. These receptors were collected from a human donor in good health. Some libraries in this study had Jurkat cell RNA spiked in.

A note on this clonotype: Since the CDR3 does not end with the conserved phenylalanine or tryptophan, this likely comes from a read error. The V call is TRBV14, the J call TRBJ2-3; D remains unclear. CDR3 length equals 15 residues. V lost 1 base, J lost 4 bases, and 12 bases lay in between. The germline V gene has CDR1 SGHDN and CDR2 FVKESK. CDR3: CASSQGVSHADTQYL. Here the CDR3 DNA reads TGTGCCAGCAGCCAAGGGGTTAGCCACGCAGATACGCAGTATCTT.

Concerning this clonotype: A much larger clonotype is one base distant, so this may be a read error. The chain uses TRBV28 and TRBJ1-4; no firm D call. The CDR3 totals 14 residues. Germline V CDR1 and CDR2: MDHEN, SYDVKM. The CDR3 nucleotides read TGTGCCAGCGCCGCGGCGGTTGATAATGAAGAACTGTTTTTT. Translating gives CASAAAVDNEELFF. Based on the CDR3 plus reference TRBV28 and TRBJ1-4, the full variable domain is DVKVTQSSRYLVKRTGEKVFLECVQDMDHENMFWYRQDPGLGLRLIYFSYDVKMKEKGDIPEGYSVSREKKERFSLILESASTNQTSMYLCASAAAVDNEELFFGSGTQLSVL.

This clonotype has just a few counts. V and J are TRBV14 and TRBJ2-3; 8 nucleotides match TRBD2. Germline V lookup: CDR1 SGHDN, CDR2 FVKESK. This CDR3 region has 17 residues. The V and J ends lost 0 bases and 3 bases, in that order; junction bases with no gene match: 8. The CDR3 sequence: CASSQDGGPSGTDTQYF. In DNA form, the CDR3 reads TGTGCCAGCAGCCAAGACGGTGGCCCTAGCGGGACAGATACGCAGTATTTT.

A word on this clonotype: This clone may be a read error of a much larger clone one base away. The chain employs TRBV19 and TRBJ1-5, with TRBD1 as a possible D gene (6 bases). The CDR3 extends over 14 amino acids. CDR1 LNHDA and CDR2 SQIVND come from the germline V gene (reference sequence). CDR3 protein: CACSWDTRDQPQHF. CDR3 DNA: TGTGCCTGTAGTTGGGACACTCGCGATCAGCCCCAGCATTTT.

This clonotype was counted many times. The DNA of the CDR3 is TGTGCCAGCAGCCAACAGCCCGGGACAGCCTACGAGCAGTACTTC. This sequence encodes CASSQQPGTAYEQYF. V and J are TRBV9 and TRBJ2-7, with 7 bases aligning to TRBD1. From germline, CDR1 is SGDLS and CDR2 YYNGEE. Trimming cost V 4 bases and J 2 bases; bases outside gene matches: 9. The CDR3 sequence is 15 residues long.

The CDR3 DNA sequence: TGCGCCAGCAGCTTGAAACAGGCCGCCTACGAGCAGTACTTC. This encodes CASSLKQAAYEQYF. The chain links TRBV5-1 to TRBJ2-7; D is perhaps TRBD1 (5 bases). Germline V CDR1 and CDR2: SGHRS, YFSETQ. Deletions cut 1 base from V and 2 bases from J, with 10 bases between. The CDR3 length is 14 residues.

As concerns this clonotype: At one boundary the junction diverges from the germline segment, which might be a read error. This chain uses TRBV11-3 with TRBJ2-3; D possibly corresponds to TRBD2 (6 bases). CDR1 and CDR2 from the germline V gene are SGHNT and YENEEA. This CDR3 has 14 amino acids. The CDR3 DNA reads TGTGCCAGCAGCTTAGGACTAGTCCCAGAAACGCAGTATTTT. Residues: CASSLGLVPETQYF.

V and J are TRBV21-1 and TRBJ2-3; TRBD1 is the table's D call and was not checked against the DNA. TRBV21-1 is noted as a pseudogene. The CDR3 extends over 16 amino acids. CDR3 DNA: TGTGCCAGCAGCAAAGCGGAACGGTGGGGCGTGGATACGCAGTATTTT. Translating gives CASSKAERWGVDTQYF.

This clonotype was seen a handful of times. The rearrangement uses TRBV27 and TRBJ2-7, with D perhaps given as TRBD1 or TRBD2 (6 bases each). From germline, CDR1 is MNHEY and CDR2 SMNVEV (reference sequence). This CDR3 has 14 residues. V lost 6 bases, J lost 3 bases, and 15 bases lay in between. The DNA of the CDR3 is TGTGCCAGCAGCAGGGGAGGAGCCGGCTACGAGCAGTACTTC. It is translated as CASSRGGAGYEQYF.

In its sample, this clonotype was seen a few times. This chain connects TRBV2 to TRBJ1-4, with D unresolved. Germline assignment: CDR1 SNHLY and CDR2 FYNNEI. The CDR3 extends over 13 amino acids. Trimming pared 1 base from V and 8 bases from J, leaving 8 bases between. The CDR3 DNA follows: TGTGCCAGCAGTGAAGAGGGTTACGAAAAACTGTTTTTT. Protein: CASSEEGYEKLFF.

This clonotype came up many times. The CDR3 is CSVELVTGPYEQYF. The CDR3 DNA is TGCAGCGTTGAATTGGTGACAGGGCCCTACGAGCAGTACTTC. This chain uses TRBV29-1 with TRBJ2-7; 7 bases line up with TRBD1. Germline loops: CDR1 SQVTM, CDR2 ANQGSEA. The CDR3 length is 14 residues. With 2 bases clipped from V and 2 bases from J, the junction kept 6 bases outside the gene matches.

The chain couples TRBV13 to TRBJ2-3; the D gene is possibly TRBD2 (6 bases). The V gene lost 5 bases and the J gene lost 5 bases, with 11 bases spanning the gap. The CDR3 runs 13 residues. CDR1 is PRHDT and CDR2 is FYEKMQ in the germline V gene (reference sequence). CDR3 in DNA: TGTGCCAGCAGCCCGCGGGACGAAGATACGCAGTATTTT. It translates to CASSPRDEDTQYF. Based on the CDR3 plus reference TRBV13 and TRBJ2-3, the full variable domain is AAGVIQSPRHLIKEKRETATLKCYPIPRHDTVYWYQQGPGQDPQFLISFYEKMQSDKGSIPDRFSAQQFSDYHSELNMSSLELGDSALYFCASSPRDEDTQYFGPGTRLTVL.

The rearrangement uses TRBV5-5 and TRBJ2-7; possibly TRBD1 for D (6 bases). The CDR3 has 12 amino acids. V lost 2 bases, J lost 12 bases, and 15 bases lay in between. Germline assignment: CDR1 SGHKS and CDR2 YYEKEE (reference sequence). The CDR3 nucleotides are TGTGCCAGCAGCTTACAGAGCAGGGGTGCGTACTTC. As protein: CASSLQSRGAYF.

V is TRBV12-3 or TRBV12-4 and J is TRBJ1-5; D possibly corresponds to TRBD1 (6 bases). V was cut by 5 bases and J by 4 bases, with 15 bases left in between. CDR3 length equals 15 residues. The CDR3 bases are TGTGCCAGCAGTCAACAGGGTGGAGGAAATCAGCCCCAGCATTTT. Translation gives CASSQQGGGNQPQHF.

This clonotype has ten or more counts. The rearrangement links TRBV6-5 to TRBJ2-7, with D maybe TRBD1 (6 bases). V gave up 7 bases and J gave up 0 bases, with 13 bases separating them. CDR1 is MNHEY and CDR2 is SVGAGI in the germline V gene. The CDR3 is 14 residues long. CDR3 nucleotides: TGTGCCAGCAAAGGAGTAGGGGGCTCCTACGAGCAGTACTTC. Its translation: CASKGVGGSYEQYF.

In the case of this clonotype: A junction boundary mismatches the germline segment, possibly from a read error. This chain connects TRBV18 to TRBJ2-7, with D possibly matching TRBD1 (6 bases). CDR1 is KGHSH and CDR2 is LQKENI in the germline V gene. The CDR3 is made up of 16 amino acids. The CDR3 DNA reads TGTGCCGGCTCACCACCGCAGGGGCGGTTAGGCTACGAGCAGTACTTC. Amino acid sequence: CAGSPPQGRLGYEQYF. The whole variable domain, remainder taken from reference TRBV18 and TRBJ2-7, is NAGVMQNPRHLVRRRGQEARLRCSPMKGHSHVYWYRQLPEEGLKFMVYLQKENIIDESGMPKERFSAEFPKEGPSILRIQQVVRGDSAAYFCAGSPPQGRLGYEQYFGPGTRLTVT.

This clonotype came up a few times. The chain combines TRBV27 with TRBJ2-1; no clear D gene. Trimming pared 6 bases from V and 5 bases from J, leaving 8 bases between. Germline V gives CDR1 MNHEY, CDR2 SMNVEV (reference sequence). The CDR3 has 12 residues. The CDR3 loop is CASSPTHNEQFF. In DNA, the CDR3 is TGTGCCAGCAGCCCTACCCACAATGAGCAGTTCTTC.

This clonotype was observed at least ten times. V gene TRBV28 combines with J gene TRBJ2-7, with 8 bases lining up with TRBD2. V dropped 6 bases and J dropped 6; count of bases not matched to a gene: 7. The germline CDR1 and CDR2 sequences are MDHEN and SYDVKM. This CDR3 spans 13 amino acids. The CDR3 DNA reads as TGTGCCAGCAGCTTGGGGCTAGCGGGCGAGCAGTACTTC. Protein sequence: CASSLGLAGEQYF.

This clonotype was found many times. The germline gene is not matched at one end of the junction; a read error may be the cause. V and J are TRBV7-7 and TRBJ2-5; D call uncertain. The CDR3 sequence is 11 residues long. Germline V gene lookup returns CDR1 SSHAT and CDR2 FNYEAQ (reference sequence). The CDR3 DNA sequence: TGTGCTAGCAGCGACAAGGCGGCCCAGTACTTC. It yields the protein CASSDKAAQYF.

There are many counts of this clonotype. The V call is TRBV7-2, the J call TRBJ1-2, with D unresolved. This CDR3 comprises 14 residues. CDR1 is SGHTA, CDR2 FQGNSA, per germline. V lost 7 bases, J lost 8 bases, and 20 bases lay in between. CDR3 sequence reads: CASTPVGQARGYTF. The CDR3 DNA follows: TGTGCCAGCACTCCTGTCGGCCAGGCCAGAGGCTACACCTTC.

On this clonotype itself: One end of the junction does not line up with germline, which may come from a read error. The V and J genes are TRBV19 and TRBJ2-3; D call uncertain. Germline values: CDR1 LNHDA, CDR2 SQIVND (reference sequence). This CDR3 is built from 11 residues. The CDR3 region is CACSTPYTQYF. The CDR3 bases are TGTGCCTGTAGTACCCCTTATACGCAGTATTTT.

The J gene is TRBJ2-3, the V gene TRBV4-1, with D perhaps matching TRBD1 (6 bases). Per the germline V gene, CDR1 is MGHRA and CDR2 is YSYEKL. This CDR3 has 12 residues. V gave up 4 bases and J gave up 7 bases, with 9 bases separating them. The CDR3 nucleotides are TGCGCCAGCAGCCCCAGGGGCAATACGCAGTATTTT. Its translation: CASSPRGNTQYF.

To note about this clonotype: The CDR3 carries no conserved terminal phenylalanine or tryptophan, so it likely arises from a read error. Because the CDR3's place on the DNA is in doubt, the DNA is left out and the CDR3 is given as listed by TCRdb. The chain links TRBV29-1 to TRBJ1-1; TRBD1 is the table's D call, not checked against the DNA. Ends included, the CDR3 has 11 residues. Germline V gene data show CDR1 as SQVTM and CDR2 as ANQGSEA. The CDR3 loop reads CSVRQPSGTFL.

As concerns this clonotype: A much larger clone differs from this one at a single base, so this may be a read error. The V gene is TRBV28, the J gene TRBJ2-3; 9 bases line up with TRBD2. Germline V gene lookup returns CDR1 MDHEN and CDR2 SYDVKM. The junction had 11 bases not matched to a gene; V was cut back by 5 bases and J by 5 bases. The CDR3 has 16 residues. CDR3 nucleotide sequence: TGTGCCAGCAGTCTGACTAGCGGAGTCACGATAGATACGCAGTATTTT. Translation gives CASSLTSGVTIDTQYF.

The chain carries TRBV6-5 and TRBJ1-4; D is unclear. Germline V gene data show CDR1 as MNHEY and CDR2 as SVGAGI. V was cut by 7 bases and J by 2 bases, with 11 bases left in between. The CDR3 is 14 residues long. In DNA, the CDR3 is TGTGCCAGCAACACCGGGTTGACTAATGAAAAACTGTTTTTT. It is translated as CASNTGLTNEKLFF.

In regard to this clonotype: Since a much larger clone is just one base distant, this may be a read error. The V gene is TRBV7-9, the J gene TRBJ2-7; D possibly corresponds to TRBD1 (6 bases). Germline lookup yields CDR1 SEHNR and CDR2 FQNEAQ (reference sequence). Deletions cut 7 bases from V and 9 bases from J, with 19 bases between. CDR3 length: 13 residues. CDR3 loop: CASINTPGDGQYF. CDR3 bases: TGTGCCAGCATCAATACCCCAGGGGACGGGCAGTACTTC.

This clonotype was seen a few times. A junction end diverges from the germline sequence, so it may reflect a read error. The chain is built from TRBV15 and TRBJ2-3, with 11 bases aligning to TRBD2. CDR3 length: 18 residues. CDR1 and CDR2 (germline): LNHNV, YYDKDF (reference sequence). The CDR3 here is CATSGEKLAGDPWDTQYF. The DNA of the CDR3 is TGTGCCACCAGCGGAGAGAAACTAGCGGGAGATCCGTGGGATACGCAGTATTTT.